This TCR beta chain originates from a study of blood T cells in healthy people across ages. About the study: Researchers report that template switching captured about one barcoded beta molecule per two T cells. Broader study findings: Comparison with aged donors showed that long-lived donors had more naive CD4+ cells and higher diversity. Bulk PBMC profiling left naive and antigen-experienced comparisons inconclusive.

As concerns this clonotype: Its antigen is still unknown.

The CDR3 sequence is 15 residues long. CDR1 is DFQATT and CDR2 is SNEGSKA in the germline V gene (reference sequence). Germline trimming cut 0 bases from V and 0 bases from J; bases unmatched to any gene: 4. Alongside a J-beta primer mix, a sample-barcoded 5' primer served in a second PCR lasting roughly 7 to 11 cycles. One entry per CDR3 protein, called by TCRdb with MiXCR from the 5' RACE reads. The sample consists of under 700,000 distinct CDR3 sequences, around 24% of them appearing once. These data are also associated with another study on T cells of mothers and their children.

The rearrangement uses TRBV20-1 and TRBJ2-7; TRBD2 matches 8 bases. What was sequenced was blood. This receptor was taken from a boy younger than 18 in good health. CDR3 sequence: CSARDSAGASYEQYF. Written as DNA, the CDR3 is TGCAGTGCTAGAGATTCAGCGGGGGCCTCCTACGAGCAGTACTTC.